These T cell receptor beta chains were read from a single sample in a study of tumor-infiltrating lymphocytes in primary liver carcinoma. From the multiplex PCR reads, TCRdb called clonotypes with MiXCR, one entry per CDR3 protein. The table shows fewer than 350,000 distinct CDR3 sequences, with about 61% occurring only once. Sequencing was carried out using peripheral blood. The receptors were gathered from a middle-aged man with primary liver carcinoma and hepatitis B virus infection. Both conserved end residues are part of each CDR3. A D gene is named only where the DNA matches it firmly. Size is stated for part of the rows, as once, few or many counts, or as a class when the clone is expanded.

>.|TRBJ2-5|few|TRBV14
TGTGCCAGCAGCGGTGGGGGAACCCAGTACTTC
CASSGGGTQYF
>.|TRBJ2-6|few|TRBV5-1
TGCGCCAGCAGCCATGGACGGAACTCTGGGGCCAACGTCCTGACTTTC
CASSHGRNSGANVLTF
>.|TRBJ2-4|.|TRBV6-1
TGTGCCACCTTCGACAGCAACTTAAACATTCAGTACTTC
CATFDSNLNIQYF
>.|TRBJ2-1|.|TRBV11-2
TGTGCCAGCAGGCCCCGCGGGACTGATAACAATGAGCAGTTCTTC
CASRPRGTDNNEQFF
>TRBD2|TRBJ2-3|.|TRBV11-2
TGTGTCAGTAGCTTATCCGGGACTATATACACAGATACGCAGTATTTT
CVSSLSGTIYTDTQYF
>.|TRBJ2-1|many|TRBV4-1
TGCGCCAGCAGCTTGGACAGGGCGGGAGCGGGAGTCTCTCGTGTTGAGCAGTTCTTC
CASSLDRAGAGVSRVEQFF
>TRBD2|TRBJ2-1|.|TRBV11-2
TGTGCCAGCAGCTTTGCCCTAGCGGGGGGAAACGAGCTGTTCTTC
CASSFALAGGNELFF
>.|TRBJ1-5|.|TRBV6-5
TGTCCCAGCAGTTCCGGACAACGCAATCAGCCCCAGCATTTT
CPSSSGQRNQPQHF
>TRBD1|TRBJ2-1|.|TRBV7-3
TGTGCCAGCAGCACGACAGGGAACAATGAGCAGTTCTTC
CASSTTGNNEQFF
>TRBD2|TRBJ2-1|medium-sized|TRBV6-5
TGTGCCAGCACTGATAGCGGGCGCAAATCCTACAATGAGCAGTTCTTC
CASTDSGRKSYNEQFF
>.|TRBJ2-5|once|TRBV7-8
TGTGTCAGCAGCAAGAGTATCGTTCCGGGGATCAATTCAGAGACCCAGTACTTC
CVSSKSIVPGINSETQYF
>.|TRBJ2-1|few|TRBV7-8
TGTGCCAGCAGCTTACCCAGGAGGGGGAATGAGCAGTTCTTC
CASSLPRRGNEQFF
>.|TRBJ1-1|once|TRBV2
TGTGCCATTAGCGGGTCCAGGGTGGGCACTGAAGCTTTCTTT
CAISGSRVGTEAFF
>TRBD2|TRBJ2-1|.|TRBV11-2
TGTGCCAGCAGCTTTGGCGGGAGGGCCTACTACAATGAGCAGTTCTTC
CASSFGGRAYYNEQFF
>TRBD2|TRBJ2-1|.|TRBV4-1
TGCGCTAGCAGCCATCGGACTAGCTGGGGGAATGAGCAGTTCTTC
CASSHRTSWGNEQFF
>.|TRBJ2-2|.|TRBV5-6
TGTGCCAGCAGCTTGGGGACTACGAACACCGGGGAGCTGTTTTTT
CASSLGTTNTGELFF
>TRBD2|TRBJ2-3|many|TRBV10-3
TGTGCCATCAGTGGGGGACTAGCGGGAACTCCGACAGATACGCAGTATTTT
CAISGGLAGTPTDTQYF
>TRBD1|TRBJ1-3|.|TRBV11-2
TGTGCCAGCATTCGACCCGACAGGGCCGCTGGAAACACCATATATTTT
CASIRPDRAAGNTIYF
>.|TRBJ1-3|many|TRBV10-2
TGCGCCAGCTTGAAAAGCTCTGGAAACACCATATATTTT
CASLKSSGNTIYF
>.|TRBJ2-5|.|TRBV11-1
TGTGCCATCAGCCGGGGCCAACAAGAGACCCAATACTTC
CAISRGQQETQYF
>.|TRBJ2-1|.|TRBV11-3
TGTGTCAGCAGTTTAGATTGTAATGAGCAGTTCTTC
CVSSLDCNEQFF
>.|TRBJ2-7|.|TRBV11-2
TGTGCCAGCCCACTTGGGGGGACAACCCCCTACGTGCAGTACTTC
CASPLGGTTPYVQYF
>.|TRBJ1-6|many|TRBV29-1
TGCAGCGTTGATGTCGGCGGGGGTACGCTCCACTTT
CSVDVGGGTLHF
>.|TRBJ2-2|.|TRBV29-1
TGCAGCGTTGGAAACAGACACAACACCCGGGAGCTGTTTTTT
CSVGNRHNTRELFF
>TRBD1|TRBJ1-5|.|TRBV28
TGTGCCAGCAGCCGCCCTTTAGGACAGGGGGTTCAGCCCCAGCATTTT
CASSRPLGQGVQPQHF
>.|TRBJ2-2|.|TRBV5-6
TGTGCCAGCAGCTTGGGAGGGGACGTTCCCGGGGAGCTGTTTTTT
CASSLGGDVPGELFF
>TRBD1|TRBJ1-5|many|TRBV6-5
TGTGCCAGCAATCCGGGACAGGGCCATCAGCCCCAGCATTTT
CASNPGQGHQPQHF
>.|TRBJ2-3|many|TRBV11-2
TGTGCCAGCAGCTTAGCTGGGGTCCTACCCCACACAGATACGCAGTATTTT
CASSLAGVLPHTDTQYF
>.|TRBJ2-1|.|TRBV29-1
TGCAGCGTTCGGGGCGTACTAGTGGGAGACAGTGAGCAGTTCTTC
CSVRGVLVGDSEQFF
>.|TRBJ2-3|.|TRBV14
TGTGCCAGCAGCCCCTGGCAGGAGGGAACAGATACGCAGTATTTT
CASSPWQEGTDTQYF
>.|TRBJ1-2|many|TRBV6-2/TRBV6-3
TGTGCCAGCAGCTCCACGACCGGACAGAGCTATGGCTACACCTTC
CASSSTTGQSYGYTF
>.|TRBJ2-7|.|TRBV4-1
TGCGCCAGCAGCCAAATGACTAGTGGGAGCTACGAGCAGTACTTC
CASSQMTSGSYEQYF
>.|TRBJ2-3|.|TRBV4-3
TGCGCAAGCAGCCAAGTCCAGGGGAGGGATACGCGGTATTTT
CASSQVQGRDTRYF
>TRBD2|TRBJ2-1|.|TRBV11-2
TGTGCCAGCAGCCTATTGACTAGCGGGAGGGAACGTAATGAGCAGTTCTTC
CASSLLTSGRERNEQFF
>TRBD1|TRBJ1-2|.|TRBV6-6
TGCGCCAGCAGTTACCTAGAACAGGGGGTGAAGGGCTACACCTTC
CASSYLEQGVKGYTF
>TRBD2|TRBJ2-5|many|TRBV11-2
TGTGCCAGCAGCTTAGGCGGGACTACCTCTTGGCGGGAGACCCAGTACTTC
CASSLGGTTSWRETQYF
>TRBD1|TRBJ2-1|few|TRBV11-1
TGTGCCAGTAGCCGACGACAGGGAAGGGCATACGAGCAGTTCTTC
CASSRRQGRAYEQFF
>.|TRBJ2-1|.|TRBV6-2/TRBV6-3
TGTGCCAGCAGTCCTCTGCCCCCCGGGCCCAGCCCCTATAATGAGCAGCTCTTC
CASSPLPPGPSPYNEQLF
>.|TRBJ2-1|few|TRBV6-5
TGTGCCAGCAGTTATAGGGGACTTCCTCATGAGCAGTTCTTC
CASSYRGLPHEQFF
>.|TRBJ1-2|many|TRBV5-6
TGTGCCAGCAGCTTGTTTCAGCGCCCCTATGGCTACACCTTC
CASSLFQRPYGYTF
>TRBD1|TRBJ1-5|many|TRBV6-1
TGTGCCAGCAGTCCAGGGACAGGATACAATCAGCCCCAGCATTTT
CASSPGTGYNQPQHF
>.|TRBJ2-7|medium-sized|TRBV5-6
TGTGCCAGCAGCTTGTTCCTCTTCTCCTACGAGCAGTACTTC
CASSLFLFSYEQYF
>TRBD1|TRBJ2-7|many|TRBV6-2/TRBV6-3
TGTGCCAGCAGTTACGACAGGGAAATCTACGAGCAGTACTTC
CASSYDREIYEQYF
>.|TRBJ1-1|.|TRBV5-4
TGTGCCAGCAGCGTGGATGAAGGACACATTAACACTGAAGCTTTCTTT
CASSVDEGHINTEAFF
>.|TRBJ2-2|few|TRBV6-1
TGTGCCAGCAGCGGGCAGGCGAACGCCGGGGAGCTGTTTTTT
CASSGQANAGELFF
>TRBD1|TRBJ2-2|.|TRBV12-3/TRBV12-4
TGTGCCAGCGGAGACAGGGGACCAAACACCGGAGAGCTGTTTTTT
CASGDRGPNTGELFF
>.|TRBJ2-7|.|TRBV30
TGTGCCTGGGAAGGAGGGGCGGGTGGAACCTACGAGCAGTACTTC
CAWEGGAGGTYEQYF